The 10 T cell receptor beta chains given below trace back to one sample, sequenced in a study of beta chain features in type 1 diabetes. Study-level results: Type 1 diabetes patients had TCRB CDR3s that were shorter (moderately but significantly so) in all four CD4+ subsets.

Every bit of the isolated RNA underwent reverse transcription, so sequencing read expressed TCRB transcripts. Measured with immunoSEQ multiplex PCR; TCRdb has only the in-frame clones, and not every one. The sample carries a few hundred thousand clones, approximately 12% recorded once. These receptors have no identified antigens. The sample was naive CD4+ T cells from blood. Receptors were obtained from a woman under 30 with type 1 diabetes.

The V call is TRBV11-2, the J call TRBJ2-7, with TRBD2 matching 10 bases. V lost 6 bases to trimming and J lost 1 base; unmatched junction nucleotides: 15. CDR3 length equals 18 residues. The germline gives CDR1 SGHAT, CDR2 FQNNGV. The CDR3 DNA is TGTGCCAGCAGATCTGGTCTAGCGGGGGTACTTCGATCCTACGAGCAGTACTTC. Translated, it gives CASRSGLAGVLRSYEQYF.

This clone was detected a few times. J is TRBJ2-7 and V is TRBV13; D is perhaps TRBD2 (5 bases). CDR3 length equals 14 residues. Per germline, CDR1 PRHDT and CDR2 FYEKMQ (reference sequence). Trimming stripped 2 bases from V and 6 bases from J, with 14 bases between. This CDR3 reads CASSLIPGSGEQYF. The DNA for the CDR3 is TGTGCCAGCAGCTTAATTCCGGGGTCCGGCGAGCAGTACTTC.

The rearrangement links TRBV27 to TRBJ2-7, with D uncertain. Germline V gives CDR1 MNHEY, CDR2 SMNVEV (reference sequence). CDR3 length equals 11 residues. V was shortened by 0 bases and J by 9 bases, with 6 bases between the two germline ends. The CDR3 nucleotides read TGTGCCAGCAGTTTATCGGGCAGGCAGTACTTC. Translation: CASSLSGRQYF.

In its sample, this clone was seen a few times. This CDR3 is CASSLGSSSEAFF. The CDR3, as DNA: TGCGCCAGCAGCTTGGGTAGTTCCTCTGAAGCTTTCTTT. The chain employs TRBV5-1 and TRBJ1-1; D gene uncertain. Trimming left V 0 bases short and J 6 bases short, with 9 bases between. Germline assignment: CDR1 SGHRS and CDR2 YFSETQ. This CDR3 has 13 residues.

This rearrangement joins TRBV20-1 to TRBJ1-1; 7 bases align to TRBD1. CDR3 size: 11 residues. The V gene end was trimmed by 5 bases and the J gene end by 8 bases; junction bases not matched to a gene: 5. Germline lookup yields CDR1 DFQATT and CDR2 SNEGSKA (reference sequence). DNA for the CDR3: TGCAGTGCTCCCCGGACAGGCGAAGCTTTCTTT. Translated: CSAPRTGEAFF.

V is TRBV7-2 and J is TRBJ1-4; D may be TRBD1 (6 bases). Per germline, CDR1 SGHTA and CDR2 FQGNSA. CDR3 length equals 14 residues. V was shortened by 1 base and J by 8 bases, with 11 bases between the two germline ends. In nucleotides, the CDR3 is TGTGCCAGCAGCTTAGGTCAGGGGACCGAAAAACTGTTTTTT. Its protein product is CASSLGQGTEKLFF.

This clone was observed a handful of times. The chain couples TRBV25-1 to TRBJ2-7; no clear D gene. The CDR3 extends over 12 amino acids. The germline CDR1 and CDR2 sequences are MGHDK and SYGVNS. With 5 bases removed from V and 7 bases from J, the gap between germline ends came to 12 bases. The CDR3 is CASSSYGVEQYF. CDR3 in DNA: TGTGCCAGCAGTTCCTACGGAGTGGAGCAGTACTTC.

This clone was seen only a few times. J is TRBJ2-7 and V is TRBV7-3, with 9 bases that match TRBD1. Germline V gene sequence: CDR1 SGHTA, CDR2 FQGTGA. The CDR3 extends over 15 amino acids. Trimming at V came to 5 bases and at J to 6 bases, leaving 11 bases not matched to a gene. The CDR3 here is CASSAEPGQGVEQYF. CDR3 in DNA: TGTGCCAGCAGCGCAGAACCGGGACAGGGTGTCGAGCAGTACTTC.

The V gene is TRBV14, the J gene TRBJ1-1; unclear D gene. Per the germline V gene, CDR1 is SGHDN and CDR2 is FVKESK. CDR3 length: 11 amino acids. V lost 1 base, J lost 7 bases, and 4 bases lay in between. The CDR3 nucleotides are TGTGCCAGCAGCCAAGCAGTTGAAGCTTTCTTT. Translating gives CASSQAVEAFF.

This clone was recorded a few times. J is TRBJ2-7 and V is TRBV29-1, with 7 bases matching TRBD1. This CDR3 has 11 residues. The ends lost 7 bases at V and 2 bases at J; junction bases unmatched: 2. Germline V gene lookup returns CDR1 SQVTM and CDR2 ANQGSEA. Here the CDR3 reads CSAGQAYEQYF. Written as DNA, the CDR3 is TGCAGCGCCGGACAGGCCTACGAGCAGTACTTC.